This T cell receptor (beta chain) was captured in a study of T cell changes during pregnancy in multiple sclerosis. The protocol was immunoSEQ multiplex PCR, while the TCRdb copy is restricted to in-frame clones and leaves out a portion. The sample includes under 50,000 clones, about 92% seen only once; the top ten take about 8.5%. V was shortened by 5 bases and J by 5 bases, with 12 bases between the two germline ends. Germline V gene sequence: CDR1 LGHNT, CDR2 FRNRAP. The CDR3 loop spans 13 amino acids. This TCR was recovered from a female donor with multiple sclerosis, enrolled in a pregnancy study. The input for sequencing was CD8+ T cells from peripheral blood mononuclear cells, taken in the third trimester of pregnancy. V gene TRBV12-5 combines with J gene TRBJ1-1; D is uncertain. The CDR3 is CASGPGPRTEAFF. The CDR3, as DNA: TGTGCTAGTGGTCCGGGTCCGAGGACTGAAGCTTTCTTT.